The present T cell receptor (beta chain) was sequenced within a study of beta chain features in type 1 diabetes (dated by TCRdb to the late 2010s). About the investigation overall: Mean age, gender distribution, total cell number and subset yield did not differ between patients and healthy donors. A total of around 110,000,000 sorted cells were examined across all samples, and RNA yield correlated strongly with the number of cells per subset. In the study, recently diagnosed type 1 diabetes patients and matched healthy donors were compared on the TCRB repertoires of their sorted circulating CD4+ T cell subsets. Whereas all 30 or so donors provided naive and central memory subsets, regulatory and stem cell-like memory subsets were isolated from just 8 patients and roughly eight healthy donors. The investigation overall reported the following: Type 1 diabetes patients showed a moderate but significant shortening of TCRB CDR3 length in all four CD4+ subsets. Because cDNA was sequenced instead of genomic DNA, highly expressing activated cells could be over-represented, though the groups showed no difference in activation or CD3 levels. Because small numbers of individuals were included in the HLA sub-analyses, any influence of HLA type on TCRB rearrangement was left unresolved. At VDJ recombination sites, patients with type 1 diabetes made fewer insertions and deleted more nucleotides, a pattern implying thymic rearrangement abnormalities. Naive, central memory and regulatory TCRB repertoires appeared to be more similar among patients than among healthy donors. Shorter templates might be favored by PCR, yet because patient and control samples were amplified and corrected together, any such skew would affect both groups equally.

The entire amount of isolated RNA was reverse transcribed using the High Capacity cDNA Reverse Transcription Kit, so the sequenced TCRB transcripts were expressed ones. Naive, central memory and regulatory T cell samples underwent deep immunoSEQ sequencing, averaging approximately 3.3 million total reads per sample. After sorted cells were lysed in RLT buffer, RNA was extracted with DNase-treated RNeasy Micro or Mini kits, with the choice depending on cell number. To prevent cross-contamination, each cell subset was processed individually, whereas patient and healthy donor samples were processed jointly. The immunoSEQ multiplex PCR was used to amplify TCRB sequences from cDNA, generating 87-bp fragments that spanned the CDR3 region. The amplicons were sequenced using the Illumina HiSeq platform. In the authors' own workflow: PCR bias was computationally corrected using synthetic template baselines, reads within Hamming distance 2 were collapsed, and singletons that could not be merged were discarded. Reads were aligned against IMGT so that V, D and J genes, CDR3 length and insertions or deletions at six rearrangement sites could be assigned. Within each subset, clonotype counts were normalized to the number of sorted cells before true diversity and Gini coefficients were calculated with the tcR R package. The overlap coefficient, calculated on TCRB nucleotide sequences, was used to measure repertoire sharing. Out-of-frame TCRB sequences from naive cells were analyzed as a proxy for the pre-selection repertoire. TCRdb obtained this table from immuneACCESS and retained in-frame rearrangements with V and J assigned. These tables miss some clones; where compared with another copy, unresolved V genes account for less than half of the shortfall, and the remainder is unexplained. V and J calls and clone size are copied from that table; D and trimming were computed from the DNA. Within this sample are more than 300,000 clones, with about 15% of them counted one time only. Roughly 0.019% of the sample comes from the top ten.

Each donor gave one peripheral blood draw, roughly 0.12 L on average, collected into heparinised tubes. Using a panel that included CD45RO, CCR7, CD25, CD127, CD95 and CD27, naive, central memory, regulatory and stem cell-like memory CD4+ T cells were sorted on a BD FACSAria II. All sorted populations exceeded 95% purity. PBMCs were isolated immediately by Lymphoprep density gradient centrifugation and stained directly without culture. So that batch effects would be minimized, each experiment stained and sorted samples in pairs, pairing one healthy donor with one patient. With respect to this clone: Its antigen target is currently unknown. One base away there is no much larger clone; base qualities are not given.

The CDR3 runs 16 amino acids, cysteine and phenylalanine included. Of all the DNA, just the CDR3 is kept, 48 bases in frame from base 1. Via the germline V gene, CDR1 is MDHEN and CDR2 SYDVKM. Compared with germline, V lacks 3 bases and J lacks 3 bases; bases without a gene match: 8. This TCR came from a woman between 18 and 29 years old in good health. The sequence joins TRBV28 to TRBJ2-1, with 7 central nucleotides matching TRBD2. The material sequenced was naive CD4+ T cells from blood. This specimen's cell subset or site label, interpreted: true naive CD4+ T cells. The DNA sequence reads TGTGCCAGCAGTTTTTTTCTCGGGGGGAGCTACAATGAGCAGTTCTTC. The translation is CASSFFLGGSYNEQFF.